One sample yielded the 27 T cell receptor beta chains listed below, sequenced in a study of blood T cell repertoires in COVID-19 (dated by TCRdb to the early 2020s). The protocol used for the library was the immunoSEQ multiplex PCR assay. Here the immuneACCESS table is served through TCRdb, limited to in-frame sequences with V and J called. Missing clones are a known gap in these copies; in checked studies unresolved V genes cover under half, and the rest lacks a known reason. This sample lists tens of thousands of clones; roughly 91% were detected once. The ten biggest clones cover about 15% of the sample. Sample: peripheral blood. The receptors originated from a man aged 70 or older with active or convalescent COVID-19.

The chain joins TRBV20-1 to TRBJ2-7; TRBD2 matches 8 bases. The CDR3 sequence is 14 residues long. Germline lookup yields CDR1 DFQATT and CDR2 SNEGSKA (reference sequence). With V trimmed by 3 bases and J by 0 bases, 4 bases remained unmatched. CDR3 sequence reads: CSASPSGFSYEQYF. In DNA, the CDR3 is TGCAGTGCTAGTCCTAGCGGGTTCTCCTACGAGCAGTACTTC.

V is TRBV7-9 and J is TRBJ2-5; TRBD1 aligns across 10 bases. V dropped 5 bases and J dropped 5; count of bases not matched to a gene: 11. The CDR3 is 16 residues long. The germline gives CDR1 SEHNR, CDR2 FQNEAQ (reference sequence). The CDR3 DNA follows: TGTGCCAGCAGCACCCGGGACAGGGGCTACTCGGAGACCCAGTACTTC. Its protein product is CASSTRDRGYSETQYF.

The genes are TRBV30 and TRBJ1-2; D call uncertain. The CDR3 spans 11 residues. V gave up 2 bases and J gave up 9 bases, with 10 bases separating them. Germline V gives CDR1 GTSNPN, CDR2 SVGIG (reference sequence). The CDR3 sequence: CAWSTGNSYTF. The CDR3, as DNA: TGTGCCTGGAGTACGGGAAACAGCTACACCTTC.

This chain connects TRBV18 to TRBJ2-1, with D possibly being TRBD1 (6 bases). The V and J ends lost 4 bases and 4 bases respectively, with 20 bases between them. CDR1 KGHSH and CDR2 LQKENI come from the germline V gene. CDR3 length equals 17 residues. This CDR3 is CASSQQTPSGVYNEQFF. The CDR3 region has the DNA TGTGCCAGCTCACAACAGACGCCCTCAGGGGTTTACAATGAGCAGTTCTTC.

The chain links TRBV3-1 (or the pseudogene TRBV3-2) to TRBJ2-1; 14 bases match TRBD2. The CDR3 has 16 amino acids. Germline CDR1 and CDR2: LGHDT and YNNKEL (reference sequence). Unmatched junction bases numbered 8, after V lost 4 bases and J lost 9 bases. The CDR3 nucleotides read TGTGCCAGCAGCCCCTCCGGGACTAGCGGGAGAGGTGAGCAGTTCTTC. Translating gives CASSPSGTSGRGEQFF.

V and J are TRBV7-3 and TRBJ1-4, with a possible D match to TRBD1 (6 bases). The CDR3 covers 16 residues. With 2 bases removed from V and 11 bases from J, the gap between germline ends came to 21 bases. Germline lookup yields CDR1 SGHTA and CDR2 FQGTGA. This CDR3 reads CASSLPPGGRAEKLFF. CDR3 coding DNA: TGTGCCAGCAGCTTACCCCCTGGGGGCCGCGCTGAGAAACTGTTTTTT.

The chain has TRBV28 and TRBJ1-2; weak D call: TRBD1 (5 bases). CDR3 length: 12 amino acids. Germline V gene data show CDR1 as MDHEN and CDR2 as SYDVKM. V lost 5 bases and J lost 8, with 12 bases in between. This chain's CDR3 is CASSAAGEGYTF. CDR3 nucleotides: TGTGCCAGCAGTGCCGCGGGGGAAGGCTACACCTTC.

Here the CDR3 reads CASSPRQGLSNQPQHF. The CDR3 DNA sequence: TGTGCCAGCAGCCCCCGACAGGGATTAAGCAATCAGCCCCAGCATTTT. The chain couples TRBV7-2 to TRBJ1-5; 7 bases match TRBD1. This CDR3 has 16 amino acids. Germline V gives CDR1 SGHTA, CDR2 FQGNSA. Losses at the gene ends were 5 bases for V and 1 base for J; bases not matched to a gene: 8.

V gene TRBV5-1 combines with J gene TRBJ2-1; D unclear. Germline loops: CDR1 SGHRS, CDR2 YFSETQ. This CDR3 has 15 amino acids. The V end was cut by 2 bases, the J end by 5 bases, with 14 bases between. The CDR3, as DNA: TGCGCCAGCAGCTTCAACCCGAGGCCCGACAATGAGCAGTTCTTC. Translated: CASSFNPRPDNEQFF. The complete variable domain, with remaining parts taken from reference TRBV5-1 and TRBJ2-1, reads KAGVTQTPRYLIKTRGQQVTLSCSPISGHRSVSWYQQTPGQGLQFLFEYFSETQRNKGNFPGRFSGRQFSNSRSEMNVSTLELGDSALYLCASSFNPRPDNEQFFGPGTRLTVL.

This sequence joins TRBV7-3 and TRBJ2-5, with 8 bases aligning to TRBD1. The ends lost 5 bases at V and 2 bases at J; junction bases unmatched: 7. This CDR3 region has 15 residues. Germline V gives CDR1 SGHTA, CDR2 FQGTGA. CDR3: CASSLGTGVQETQYF. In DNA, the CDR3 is TGTGCCAGCAGCCTCGGGACAGGCGTTCAAGAGACCCAGTACTTC.

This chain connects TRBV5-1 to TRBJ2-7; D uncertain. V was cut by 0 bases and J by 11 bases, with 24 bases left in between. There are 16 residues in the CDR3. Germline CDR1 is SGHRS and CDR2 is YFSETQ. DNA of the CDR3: TGCGCCAGCAGCTTGGGACCGGGTCTCCACCCAACCGATGAGTACTTC. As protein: CASSLGPGLHPTDEYF.

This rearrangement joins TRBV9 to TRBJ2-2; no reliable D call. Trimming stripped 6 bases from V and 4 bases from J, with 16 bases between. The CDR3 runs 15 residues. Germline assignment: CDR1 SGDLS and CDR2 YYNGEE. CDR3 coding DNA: TGTGCCAGCACGTTTCAAGGCGGTGGCACCGGGGAGCTGTTTTTT. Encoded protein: CASTFQGGGTGELFF.

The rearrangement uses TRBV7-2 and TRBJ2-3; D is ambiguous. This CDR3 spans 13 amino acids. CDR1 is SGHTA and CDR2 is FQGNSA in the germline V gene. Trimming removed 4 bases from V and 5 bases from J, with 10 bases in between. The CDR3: CASSSSPLDTQYF. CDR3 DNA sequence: TGTGCCAGCAGCTCATCGCCACTAGATACGCAGTATTTT. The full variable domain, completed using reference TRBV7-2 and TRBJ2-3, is GAGVSQSPSNKVTEKGKDVELRCDPISGHTALYWYRQSLGQGLEFLIYFQGNSAPDKSGLPSDRFSAERTGGSVSTLTIQRTQQEDSAVYLCASSSSPLDTQYFGPGTRLTVL.

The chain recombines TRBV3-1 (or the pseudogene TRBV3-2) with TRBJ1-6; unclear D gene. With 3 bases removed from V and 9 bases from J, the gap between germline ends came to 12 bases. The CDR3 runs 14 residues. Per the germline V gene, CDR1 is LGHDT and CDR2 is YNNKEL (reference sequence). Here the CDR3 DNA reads TGTGCCAGCAGCCATCCAATGCGAGGTTCACCCCTCCACTTT. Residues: CASSHPMRGSPLHF.

The CDR3 coding sequence is TGTGCCAGCAGTGGGACAGGGGGCTCTGGCTACACCTTC. This codes for CASSGTGGSGYTF. The chain combines TRBV6-4 with TRBJ1-2; 11 nucleotides align to TRBD1. The CDR3 loop spans 13 amino acids. The V gene end was trimmed by 4 bases and the J gene end by 7 bases; junction bases not matched to a gene: 2. Germline CDR1 MRHNA, CDR2 SNTAGT.

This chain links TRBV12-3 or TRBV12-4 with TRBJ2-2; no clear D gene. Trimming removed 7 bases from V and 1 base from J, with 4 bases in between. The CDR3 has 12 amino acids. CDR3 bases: TGTGCCAGCACCCTGAACACCGGGGAGCTGTTTTTT. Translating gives CASTLNTGELFF.

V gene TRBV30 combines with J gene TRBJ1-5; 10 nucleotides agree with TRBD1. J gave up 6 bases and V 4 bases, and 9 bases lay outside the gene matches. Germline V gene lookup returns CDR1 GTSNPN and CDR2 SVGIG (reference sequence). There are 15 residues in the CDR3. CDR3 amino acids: CAWTPGQGIGQPQHF. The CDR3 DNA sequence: TGTGCCTGGACCCCGGGACAGGGGATAGGTCAGCCCCAGCATTTT.

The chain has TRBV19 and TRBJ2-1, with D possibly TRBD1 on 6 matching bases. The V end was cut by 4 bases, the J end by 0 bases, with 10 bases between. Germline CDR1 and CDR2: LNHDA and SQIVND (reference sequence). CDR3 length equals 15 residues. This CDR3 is CASSTWTDSYNEQFF. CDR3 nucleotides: TGTGCCAGTAGTACCTGGACAGACTCCTACAATGAGCAGTTCTTC.

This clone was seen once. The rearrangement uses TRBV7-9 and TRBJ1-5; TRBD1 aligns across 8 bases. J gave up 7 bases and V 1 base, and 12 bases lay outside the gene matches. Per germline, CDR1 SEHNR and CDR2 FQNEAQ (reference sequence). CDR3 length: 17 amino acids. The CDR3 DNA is TGTGCCAGCAGCTTAGGAGTAGGCGGGACAGGAGGACAGCCCCAGCATTTT. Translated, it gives CASSLGVGGTGGQPQHF.

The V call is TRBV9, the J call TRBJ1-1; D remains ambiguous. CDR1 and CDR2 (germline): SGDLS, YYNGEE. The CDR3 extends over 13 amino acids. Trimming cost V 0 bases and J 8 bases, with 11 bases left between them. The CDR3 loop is CASSVGRVSEAFF. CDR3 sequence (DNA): TGTGCCAGCAGCGTAGGCCGGGTTTCGGAAGCTTTCTTT. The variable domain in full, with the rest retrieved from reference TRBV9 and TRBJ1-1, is DSGVTQTPKHLITATGQRVTLRCSPRSGDLSVYWYQQSLDQGLQFLIQYYNGEERAKGNILERFSAQQFPDLHSELNLSSLELGDSALYFCASSVGRVSEAFFGQGTRLTVV.

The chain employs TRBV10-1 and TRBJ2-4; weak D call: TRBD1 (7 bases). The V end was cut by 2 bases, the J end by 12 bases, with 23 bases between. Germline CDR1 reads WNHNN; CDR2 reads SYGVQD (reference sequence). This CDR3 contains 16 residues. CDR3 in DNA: TGCGCCAGCAGTGAGCCCATTCGGAGGGGGCGCTTGGGTCAGTACTTC. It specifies CASSEPIRRGRLGQYF.

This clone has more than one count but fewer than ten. CDR3 in DNA: TGTGCCAGCAGCTTAAATGGCCTAGCGGGAGAGGAGCAGTTCTTC. Amino acid sequence: CASSLNGLAGEEQFF. The chain employs TRBV7-3 and TRBJ2-1; 10 nucleotides match TRBD2. This CDR3 has 15 residues. V lost 1 base and J lost 10; bases outside the gene matches: 7. Germline CDR1 is SGHTA and CDR2 is FQGTGA.

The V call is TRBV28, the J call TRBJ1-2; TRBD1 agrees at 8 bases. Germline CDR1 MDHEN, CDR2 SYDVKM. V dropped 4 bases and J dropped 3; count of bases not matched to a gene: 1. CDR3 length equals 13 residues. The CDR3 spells CASSSGQDYGYTF. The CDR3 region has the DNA TGTGCCAGCAGTTCGGGACAGGACTATGGCTACACCTTC.

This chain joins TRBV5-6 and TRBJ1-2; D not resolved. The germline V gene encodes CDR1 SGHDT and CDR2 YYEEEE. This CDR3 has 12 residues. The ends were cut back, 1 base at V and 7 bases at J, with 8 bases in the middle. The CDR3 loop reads CASSLYRSGYTF. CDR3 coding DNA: TGTGCCAGCAGCTTGTACCGGTCTGGCTACACCTTC.

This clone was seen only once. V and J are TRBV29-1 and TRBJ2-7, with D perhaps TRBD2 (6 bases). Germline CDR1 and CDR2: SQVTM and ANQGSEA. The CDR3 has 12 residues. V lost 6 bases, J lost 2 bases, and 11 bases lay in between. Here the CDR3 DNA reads TGCAGCGTCGGGGACTTCGCCTACGAGCAGTACTTC. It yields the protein CSVGDFAYEQYF.

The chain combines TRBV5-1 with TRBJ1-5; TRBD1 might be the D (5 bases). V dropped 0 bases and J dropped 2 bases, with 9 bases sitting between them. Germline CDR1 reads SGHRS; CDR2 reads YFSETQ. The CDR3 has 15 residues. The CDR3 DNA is TGCGCCAGCAGCTTGGAGGCAGGGCGCAATCAGCCCCAGCATTTT. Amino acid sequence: CASSLEAGRNQPQHF.

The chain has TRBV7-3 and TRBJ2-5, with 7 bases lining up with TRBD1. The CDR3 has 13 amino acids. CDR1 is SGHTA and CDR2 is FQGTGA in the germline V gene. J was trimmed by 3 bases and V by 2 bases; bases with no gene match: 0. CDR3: CASSLDREETQYF. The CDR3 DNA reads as TGTGCCAGCAGCTTAGACAGGGAAGAGACCCAGTACTTC.